The 14 T cell receptor beta chains in this list originate from one sample, sequenced in a study of CXCR3 chemokines and chemotherapy response in bladder cancer. TCRdb independently ran MiXCR on the PCR reads; one entry per CDR3 protein. The table includes about 13,000 distinct CDR3 sequences, around an eighth detected once. Collection took place from a patient whose treatment included neoadjuvant chemotherapy. Receptor source: a human donor with bladder cancer that did not respond to neoadjuvant chemotherapy.

This clonotype was observed many times. V and J are TRBV5-4 and TRBJ2-3, with TRBD2 identical over 8 bases. The germline V gene has CDR1 SGHNT and CDR2 YYREEE (reference sequence). V was pared by 3 bases and J by 5 bases, with 11 bases of the junction left unmatched. This CDR3 is 16 amino acids long. DNA for the CDR3: TGTGCCAGCAGCTCGGGCGGGAGGTTCCGCGGAGATACGCAGTATTTT. Residues: CASSSGGRFRGDTQYF.

In regard to this clonotype: A read error likely explains this, since a far larger clone differs by one base. In nucleotides, the CDR3 is TGTGCCAGCAAAAGGACTAGCGAGACCCAGTTCTTC. It yields the protein CASKRTSETQFF. This rearrangement joins TRBV6-6 to TRBJ2-1; 9 nucleotides line up with TRBD2. Germline lookup yields CDR1 MNHNY and CDR2 SVGAGI (reference sequence). The J segment lost 13 bases and the V segment lost 7 bases, leaving 8 bases of the junction unmatched. The CDR3 extends over 12 amino acids.

This clonotype occurred many times. CDR3 amino acids: CASSLWTGKEPQHF. As DNA, the CDR3 is TGTGCCAGCAGCTTGTGGACAGGGAAGGAGCCCCAGCATTTT. This sequence joins TRBV5-6 and TRBJ1-5; TRBD1 agrees at 8 bases. The trim removed 1 base at V and 8 bases at J, leaving 5 bases unmatched. The V gene's germline CDR1 is SGHDT and CDR2 YYEEEE. The CDR3 runs 14 residues.

This clonotype was counted only a few times. The chain links TRBV12-5 to TRBJ1-4; D might be TRBD1 (5 bases). Germline V gene data show CDR1 as LGHNT and CDR2 as FRNRAP. Between the trimmed V and J ends, which lost 6 bases and 0 bases, there was a span of 11 bases. The CDR3 has 15 residues. CDR3 sequence reads: CASGIGTTTNEKLFF. CDR3 in DNA: TGTGCTAGTGGGATAGGGACCACAACTAATGAAAAACTGTTTTTT. Drawing the rest from reference TRBV12-5 and TRBJ1-4, the complete variable domain is DARVTQTPRHKVTEMGQEVTMRCQPILGHNTVFWYRQTMMQGLELLAYFRNRAPLDDSGMPKDRFSAEMPDATLATLKIQPSEPRDSAVYFCASGIGTTTNEKLFFGSGTQLSVL.

V is TRBV27 and J is TRBJ2-2; 10 nucleotides align to TRBD1. Germline assignment: CDR1 MNHEY and CDR2 SMNVEV (reference sequence). The CDR3 consists of 16 residues. Trimming took 6 bases from V and 5 from J; bases not matched to a gene: 9. CDR3 DNA sequence: TGTGCCAGCAGGCGGGGAGACAGGGGGCGTACCGGGGAGCTGTTTTTT. It encodes CASRRGDRGRTGELFF.

This clonotype was seen many times. The chain joins TRBV19 to TRBJ1-5; the D gene is possibly TRBD1 (5 bases). The V gene lost 3 bases and the J gene lost 0 bases, with 9 bases spanning the gap. CDR1 is LNHDA and CDR2 is SQIVND in the germline V gene (reference sequence). The CDR3 has 15 amino acids. CDR3 coding DNA: TGTGCCAGTAGTATTCAGGGCTATAGCAATCAGCCCCAGCATTTT. Its protein product is CASSIQGYSNQPQHF.

As concerns this clonotype: This may arise from a read error, as a much more abundant clone is one base away. V and J are TRBV19 and TRBJ1-5; no clear D. Germline CDR1 and CDR2: LNHDA and SQIVND (reference sequence). This CDR3 contains 14 residues. V was pared by 4 bases and J by 11 bases, with 18 bases between. The CDR3 here is CASSTLAGKRAQHF. The CDR3 DNA is TGTGCCAGTAGTACCTTGGCGGGAAAACGAGCCCAGCATTTT.

This clonotype was recorded many times. CDR3 loop: CAIREGGNTEAFF. In nucleotides, the CDR3 is TGTGCCATCAGGGAGGGCGGGAACACTGAAGCTTTCTTT. J is TRBJ1-1 and V is TRBV10-3; no clear D gene. CDR1 and CDR2 (germline): ENHRY, SYGVKD. The length of the CDR3 is 13 residues. The V and J ends lost 6 bases and 1 base respectively, with 9 bases between them.

This clonotype appeared many times. The gene calls are TRBV18 and TRBJ2-3; D may be TRBD2 (5 bases). V gave up 2 bases and J gave up 2 bases, with 8 bases separating them. From germline, CDR1 is KGHSH and CDR2 LQKENI. The CDR3 extends over 14 amino acids. As DNA, the CDR3 is TGTGCCAGCTCACCAGCACTAGACACAGATACGCAGTATTTT. This sequence encodes CASSPALDTDTQYF.

At least ten counts were recorded for this clonotype. Mismatch with germline at one junction end may stem from a read error. V is TRBV12-3 or TRBV12-4 and J is TRBJ1-2; D not certain. The CDR3 extends over 14 amino acids. The CDR3 protein is CASSLALGGYGYTF. CDR3 coding DNA: TGTGCCAGCAGCTTAGCGCTGGGTGGCTATGGCTACACCTTC.

The J gene is TRBJ1-5, the V gene TRBV6-5; TRBD1 is a possible D gene (6 bases). Trimming cost V 6 bases and J 4 bases, with 13 bases left between them. The CDR3 consists of 14 residues. Germline-derived CDR1 and CDR2 are MNHEY and SVGAGI. The CDR3 coding sequence is TGTGCCAGCAGGGGGCTGGACAGAAATCAGCCCCAGCATTTT. This encodes CASRGLDRNQPQHF.

This clonotype was detected many times. This chain's CDR3 is CASSISQEGEKLFF. The CDR3 coding sequence is TGTGCCAGTAGTATATCGCAGGAGGGGGAAAAACTGTTTTTT. V usage is TRBV19 and J usage is TRBJ1-4; D perhaps matches TRBD1 (5 bases). Germline V gene sequence: CDR1 LNHDA, CDR2 SQIVND (reference sequence). V lost 2 bases and J 8 bases, leaving 12 bases between the germline ends. This CDR3 contains 14 residues.

The V call is TRBV6-5, the J call TRBJ1-2; D is possibly TRBD1 (5 bases). V was shortened by 6 bases and J by 3 bases, with 17 bases between the two germline ends. This CDR3 has 15 residues. Per germline, CDR1 MNHEY and CDR2 SVGAGI. CDR3: CASSPDGTVDYGYTF. The CDR3 DNA follows: TGTGCCAGCAGCCCCGACGGGACGGTGGACTATGGCTACACCTTC.

The table lists this clonotype with many counts. The rearrangement joins TRBV7-9 to TRBJ2-7, with D possibly matching TRBD1 (6 bases). V lost 1 base and J 4 bases, leaving 17 bases between the germline ends. CDR3 length: 16 residues. Germline V CDR1 and CDR2: SEHNR, FQNEAQ (reference sequence). The CDR3 DNA follows: TGTGCCAGCAGCTTAGTGCCAGCCAGGGGCTCATACGAGCAGTACTTC. The encoded protein is CASSLVPARGSYEQYF.